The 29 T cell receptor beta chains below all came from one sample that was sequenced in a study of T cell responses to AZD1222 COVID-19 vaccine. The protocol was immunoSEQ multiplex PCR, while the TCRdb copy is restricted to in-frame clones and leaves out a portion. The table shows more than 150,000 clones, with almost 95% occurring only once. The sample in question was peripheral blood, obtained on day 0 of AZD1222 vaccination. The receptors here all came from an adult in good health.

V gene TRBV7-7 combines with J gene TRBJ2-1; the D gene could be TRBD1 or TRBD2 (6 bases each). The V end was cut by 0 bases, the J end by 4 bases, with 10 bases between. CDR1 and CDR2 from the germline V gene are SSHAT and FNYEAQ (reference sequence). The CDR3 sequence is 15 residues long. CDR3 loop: CASSLAQGRYNEQFF. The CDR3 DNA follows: TGTGCCAGCAGCTTAGCGCAGGGGAGGTACAATGAGCAGTTCTTC.

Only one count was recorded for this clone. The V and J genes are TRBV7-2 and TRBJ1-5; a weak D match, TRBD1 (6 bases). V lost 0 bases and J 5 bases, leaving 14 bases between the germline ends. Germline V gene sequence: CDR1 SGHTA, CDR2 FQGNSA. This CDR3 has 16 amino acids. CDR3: CASSLAAGGIDQPQHF. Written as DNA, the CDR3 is TGTGCCAGCAGCTTAGCTGCGGGGGGCATCGATCAGCCCCAGCATTTT. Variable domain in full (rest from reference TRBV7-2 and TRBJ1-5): GAGVSQSPSNKVTEKGKDVELRCDPISGHTALYWYRQSLGQGLEFLIYFQGNSAPDKSGLPSDRFSAERTGGSVSTLTIQRTQQEDSAVYLCASSLAAGGIDQPQHFGDGTRLSIL.

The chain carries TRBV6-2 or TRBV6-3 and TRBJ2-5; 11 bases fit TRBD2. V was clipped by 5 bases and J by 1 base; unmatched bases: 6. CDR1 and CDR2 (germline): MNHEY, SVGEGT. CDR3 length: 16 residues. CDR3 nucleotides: TGTGCCAGCAGTCCCCTACTAGCGGGGGCCCAAGAGACCCAGTACTTC. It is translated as CASSPLLAGAQETQYF.

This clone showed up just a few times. CDR3: CASSEQRNTIYF. Here the CDR3 DNA reads TGTGCCAGTAGTGAACAGAGAAACACCATATATTTT. The chain employs TRBV19 and TRBJ1-3; D is undetermined. Germline CDR1 is LNHDA and CDR2 is SQIVND (reference sequence). This CDR3 is 12 amino acids long. V dropped 5 bases and J dropped 5 bases, with 7 bases sitting between them. Supplemented by reference TRBV19 and TRBJ1-3, the full variable domain reads DGGITQSPKYLFRKEGQNVTLSCEQNLNHDAMYWYRQDPGQGLRLIYYSQIVNDFQKGDIAEGYSVSREKKESFPLTVTSAQKNPTAFYLCASSEQRNTIYFGEGSWLTVV.

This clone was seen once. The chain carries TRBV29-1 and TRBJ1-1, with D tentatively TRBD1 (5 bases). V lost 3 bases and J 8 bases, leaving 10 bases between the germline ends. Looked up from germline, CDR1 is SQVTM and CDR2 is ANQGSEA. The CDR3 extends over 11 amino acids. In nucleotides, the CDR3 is TGCAGCGTTGATCGGGGCCGGGAAGCTTTCTTT. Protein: CSVDRGREAFF. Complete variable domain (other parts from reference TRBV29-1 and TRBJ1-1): SAVISQKPSRDICQRGTSLTIQCQVDSQVTMMFWYRQQPGQSLTLIATANQGSEATYESGFVIDKFPISRPNLTFSTLTVSNMSPEDSSIYLCSVDRGREAFFGQGTRLTVV.

CDR3 amino acids: CASSSGFTEAFF. The CDR3 bases are TGTGCCAGCAGCTCGGGGTTCACTGAAGCTTTCTTT. The gene calls are TRBV12-3 or TRBV12-4 and TRBJ1-1, with D hard to call. This CDR3 is built from 12 residues. V lost 6 bases to trimming and J lost 4 bases, with 9 bases between them.

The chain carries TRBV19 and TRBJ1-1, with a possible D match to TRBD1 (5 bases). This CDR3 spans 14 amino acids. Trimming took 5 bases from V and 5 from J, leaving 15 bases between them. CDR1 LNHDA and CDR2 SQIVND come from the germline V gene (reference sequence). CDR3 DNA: TGTGCCAGTAGTCTCGGGCAGGGTTGGACTGAAGCTTTCTTT. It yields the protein CASSLGQGWTEAFF. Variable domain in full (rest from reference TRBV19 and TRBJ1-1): DGGITQSPKYLFRKEGQNVTLSCEQNLNHDAMYWYRQDPGQGLRLIYYSQIVNDFQKGDIAEGYSVSREKKESFPLTVTSAQKNPTAFYLCASSLGQGWTEAFFGQGTRLTVV.

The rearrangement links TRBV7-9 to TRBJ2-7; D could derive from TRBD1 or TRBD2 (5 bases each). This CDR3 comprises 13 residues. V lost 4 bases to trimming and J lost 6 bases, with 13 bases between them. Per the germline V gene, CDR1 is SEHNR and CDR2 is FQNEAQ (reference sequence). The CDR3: CASSWDPRGEQYF. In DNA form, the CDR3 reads TGTGCCAGCAGCTGGGACCCCCGCGGCGAGCAGTACTTC.

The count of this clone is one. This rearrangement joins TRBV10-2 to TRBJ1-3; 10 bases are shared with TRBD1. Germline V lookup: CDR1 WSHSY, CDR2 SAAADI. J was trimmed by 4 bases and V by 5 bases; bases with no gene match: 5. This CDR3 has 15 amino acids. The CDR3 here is CASSSRDRGGNTIYF. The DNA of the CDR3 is TGCGCCAGCAGTTCCCGGGACAGGGGCGGAAACACCATATATTTT.

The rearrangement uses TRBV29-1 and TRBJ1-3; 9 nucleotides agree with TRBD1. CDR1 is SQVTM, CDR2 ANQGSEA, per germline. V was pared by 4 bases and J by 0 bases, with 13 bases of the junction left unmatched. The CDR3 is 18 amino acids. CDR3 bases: TGCAGCGTTGCCGGCCGGGGACAGGGTGGAGTCTCTGGAAACACCATATATTTT. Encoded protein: CSVAGRGQGGVSGNTIYF.

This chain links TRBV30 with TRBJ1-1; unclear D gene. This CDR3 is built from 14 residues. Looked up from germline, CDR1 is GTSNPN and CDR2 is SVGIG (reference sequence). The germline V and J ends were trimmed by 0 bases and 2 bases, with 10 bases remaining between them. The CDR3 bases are TGTGCCTGGAGTGTACTAGGTCTAAACACTGAAGCTTTCTTT. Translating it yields CAWSVLGLNTEAFF.

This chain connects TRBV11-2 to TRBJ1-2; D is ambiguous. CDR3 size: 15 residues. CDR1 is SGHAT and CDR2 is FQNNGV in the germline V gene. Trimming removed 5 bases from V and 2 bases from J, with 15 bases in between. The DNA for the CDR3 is TGTGCCAGCAGCCCACCCTCCTTAGGGAACTATGGCTACACCTTC. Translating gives CASSPPSLGNYGYTF.

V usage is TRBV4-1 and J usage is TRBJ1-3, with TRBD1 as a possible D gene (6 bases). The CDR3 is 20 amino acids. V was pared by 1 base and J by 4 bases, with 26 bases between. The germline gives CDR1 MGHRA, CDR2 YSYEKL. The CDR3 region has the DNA TGCGCCAGCAGCCAAGGACTTTTCGGCACAGGGTCAAGGAGAGGAAACACCATATATTTT. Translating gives CASSQGLFGTGSRRGNTIYF.

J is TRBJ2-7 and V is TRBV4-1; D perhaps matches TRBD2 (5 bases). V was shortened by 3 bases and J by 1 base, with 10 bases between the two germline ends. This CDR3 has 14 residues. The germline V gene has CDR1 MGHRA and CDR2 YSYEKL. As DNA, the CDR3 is TGCGCCAGCAGCCACGGACTGACTTCCTACGAGCAGTACTTC. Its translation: CASSHGLTSYEQYF.

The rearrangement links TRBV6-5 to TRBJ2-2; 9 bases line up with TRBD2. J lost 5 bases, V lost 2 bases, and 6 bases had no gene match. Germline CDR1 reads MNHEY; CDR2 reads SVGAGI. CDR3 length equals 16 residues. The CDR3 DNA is TGTGCCAGCAGTTACACCGGGACTAGCAGAACCGGGGAGCTGTTTTTT. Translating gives CASSYTGTSRTGELFF.

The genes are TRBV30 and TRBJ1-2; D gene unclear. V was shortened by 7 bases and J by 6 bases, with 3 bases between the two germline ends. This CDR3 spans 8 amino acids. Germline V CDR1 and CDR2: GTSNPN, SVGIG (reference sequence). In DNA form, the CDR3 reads TGTGCCTTAAATGGCTACACCTTC. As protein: CALNGYTF.

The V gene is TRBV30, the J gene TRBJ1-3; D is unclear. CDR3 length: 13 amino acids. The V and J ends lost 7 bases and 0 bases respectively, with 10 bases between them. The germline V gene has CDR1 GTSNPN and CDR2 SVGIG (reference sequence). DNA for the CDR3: TGTGCCTTTACCCGGGGCTCTGGAAACACCATATATTTT. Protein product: CAFTRGSGNTIYF. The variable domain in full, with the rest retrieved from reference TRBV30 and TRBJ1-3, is SQTIHQWPATLVQPVGSPLSLECTVEGTSNPNLYWYRQAAGRGLQLLFYSVGIGQISSEVPQNLSASRPQDRQFILSSKKLLLSDSGFYLCAFTRGSGNTIYFGEGSWLTVV.

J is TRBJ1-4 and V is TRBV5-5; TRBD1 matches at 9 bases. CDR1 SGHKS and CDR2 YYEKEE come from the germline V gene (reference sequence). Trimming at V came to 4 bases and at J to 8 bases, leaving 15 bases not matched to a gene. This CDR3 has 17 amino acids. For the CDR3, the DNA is TGTGCCAGCAGCCAAATGGGACAGGGCTTCACGTTGGAAAAACTGTTTTTT. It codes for CASSQMGQGFTLEKLFF.

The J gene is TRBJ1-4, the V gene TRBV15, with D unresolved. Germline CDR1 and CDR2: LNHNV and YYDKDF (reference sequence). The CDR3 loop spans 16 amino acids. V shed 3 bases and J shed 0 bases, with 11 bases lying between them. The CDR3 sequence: CATSSPFETTNEKLFF. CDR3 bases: TGTGCCACCAGCAGCCCATTCGAGACAACTAATGAAAAACTGTTTTTT. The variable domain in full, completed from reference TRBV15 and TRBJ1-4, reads DAMVIQNPRYQVTQFGKPVTLSCSQTLNHNVMYWYQQKSSQAPKLLFHYYDKDFNNEADTPDNFQSRRPNTSFCFLDIRSPGLGDTAMYLCATSSPFETTNEKLFFGSGTQLSVL.

The CDR3 nucleotides are TGTGCCAGCAGTGAAGCCCCGGGACAGGGTTTCGGCTACACCTTC. This sequence encodes CASSEAPGQGFGYTF. The chain uses TRBV2 and TRBJ1-2; 9 bases fit TRBD1. The germline gives CDR1 SNHLY, CDR2 FYNNEI. V shed 0 bases and J 8 bases; nucleotides not matched to a gene: 7. The CDR3 contains 15 residues.

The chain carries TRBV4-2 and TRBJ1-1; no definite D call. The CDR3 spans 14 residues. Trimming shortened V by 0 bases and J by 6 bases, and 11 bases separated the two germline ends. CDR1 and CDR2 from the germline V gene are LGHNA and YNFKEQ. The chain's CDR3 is CASSQDRGLAEAFF. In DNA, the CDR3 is TGTGCCAGCAGCCAAGATCGAGGGTTAGCTGAAGCTTTCTTT.

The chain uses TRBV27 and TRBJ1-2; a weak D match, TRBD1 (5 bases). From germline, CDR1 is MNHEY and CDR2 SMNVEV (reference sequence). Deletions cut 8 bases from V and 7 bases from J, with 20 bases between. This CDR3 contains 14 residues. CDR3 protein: CASGIYDGGGGYTF. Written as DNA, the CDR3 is TGTGCCAGCGGGATCTATGACGGGGGAGGTGGCTACACCTTC.

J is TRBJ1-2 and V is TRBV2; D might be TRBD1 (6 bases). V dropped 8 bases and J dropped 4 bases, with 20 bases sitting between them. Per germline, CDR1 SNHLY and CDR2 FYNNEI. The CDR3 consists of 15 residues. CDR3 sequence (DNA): TGTGCCAGCCGTAGGCCAGGGGCCCGCGGCTATGGCTACACCTTC. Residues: CASRRPGARGYGYTF.

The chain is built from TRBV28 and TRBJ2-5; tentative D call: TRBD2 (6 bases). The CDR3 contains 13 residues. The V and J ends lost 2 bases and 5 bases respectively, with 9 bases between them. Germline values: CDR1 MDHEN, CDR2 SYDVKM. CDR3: CASSLPGGETQYF. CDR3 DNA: TGTGCCAGCAGTTTACCAGGAGGGGAGACCCAGTACTTC.

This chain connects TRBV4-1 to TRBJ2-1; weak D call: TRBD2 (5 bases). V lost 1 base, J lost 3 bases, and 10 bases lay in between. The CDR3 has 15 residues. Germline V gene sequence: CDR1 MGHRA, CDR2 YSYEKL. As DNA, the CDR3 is TGCGCCAGCAGCCAAGGTAGTCGGGACTACAATGAGCAGTTCTTC. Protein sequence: CASSQGSRDYNEQFF.

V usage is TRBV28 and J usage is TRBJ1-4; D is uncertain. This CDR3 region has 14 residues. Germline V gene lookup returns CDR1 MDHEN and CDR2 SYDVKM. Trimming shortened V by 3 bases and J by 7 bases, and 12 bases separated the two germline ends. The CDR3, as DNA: TGTGCCAGCAGTTTTATGGGTTTTGGTGAAAAACTGTTTTTT. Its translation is CASSFMGFGEKLFF.

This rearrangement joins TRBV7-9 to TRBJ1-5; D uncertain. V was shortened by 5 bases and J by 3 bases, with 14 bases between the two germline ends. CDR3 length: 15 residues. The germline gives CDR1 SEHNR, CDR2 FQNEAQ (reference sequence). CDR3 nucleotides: TGTGCCAGCAGCCCCGGGTTGACGATCAATCAGCCCCAGCATTTT. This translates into CASSPGLTINQPQHF.

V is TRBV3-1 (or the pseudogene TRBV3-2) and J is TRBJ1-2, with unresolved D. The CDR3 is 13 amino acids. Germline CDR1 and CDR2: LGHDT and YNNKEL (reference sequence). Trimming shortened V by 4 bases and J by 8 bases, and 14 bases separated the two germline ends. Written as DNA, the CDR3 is TGTGCCAGCAGCCCCAGGCGTTCAGGAGGCTACACCTTC. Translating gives CASSPRRSGGYTF.

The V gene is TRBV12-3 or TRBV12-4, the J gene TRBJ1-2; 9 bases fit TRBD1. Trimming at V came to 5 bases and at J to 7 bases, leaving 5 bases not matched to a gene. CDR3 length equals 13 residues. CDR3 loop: CASSGTGSGGYTF. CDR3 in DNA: TGTGCCAGCAGTGGGACAGGGTCGGGTGGCTACACCTTC.